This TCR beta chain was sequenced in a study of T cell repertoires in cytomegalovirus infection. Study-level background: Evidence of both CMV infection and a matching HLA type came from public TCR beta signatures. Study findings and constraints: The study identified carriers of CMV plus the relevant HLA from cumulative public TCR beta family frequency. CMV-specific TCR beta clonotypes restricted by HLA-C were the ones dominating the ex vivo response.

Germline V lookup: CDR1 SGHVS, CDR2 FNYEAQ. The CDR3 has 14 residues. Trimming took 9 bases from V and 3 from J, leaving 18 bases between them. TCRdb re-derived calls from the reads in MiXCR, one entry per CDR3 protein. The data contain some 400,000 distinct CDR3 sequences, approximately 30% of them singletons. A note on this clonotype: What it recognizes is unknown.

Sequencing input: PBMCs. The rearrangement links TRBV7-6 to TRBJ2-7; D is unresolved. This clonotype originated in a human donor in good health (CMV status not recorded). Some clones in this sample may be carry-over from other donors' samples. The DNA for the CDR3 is TGTGCCAGTACCCAAGACAACAGAGACTACGAGCAGTACTTC. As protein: CASTQDNRDYEQYF.